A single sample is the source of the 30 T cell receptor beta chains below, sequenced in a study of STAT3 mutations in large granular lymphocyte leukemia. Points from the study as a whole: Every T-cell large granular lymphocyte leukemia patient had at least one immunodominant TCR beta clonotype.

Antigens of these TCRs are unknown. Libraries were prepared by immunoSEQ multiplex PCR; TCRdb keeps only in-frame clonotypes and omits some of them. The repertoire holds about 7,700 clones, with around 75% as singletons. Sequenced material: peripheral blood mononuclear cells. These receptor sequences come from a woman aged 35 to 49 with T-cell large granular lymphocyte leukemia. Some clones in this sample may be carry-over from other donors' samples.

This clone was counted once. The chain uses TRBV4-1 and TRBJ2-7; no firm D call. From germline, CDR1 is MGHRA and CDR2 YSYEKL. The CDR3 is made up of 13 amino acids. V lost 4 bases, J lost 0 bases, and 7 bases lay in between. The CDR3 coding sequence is TGCGCCAGCAGCCTCCCGGGCTCCTACGAGCAGTACTTC. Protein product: CASSLPGSYEQYF.

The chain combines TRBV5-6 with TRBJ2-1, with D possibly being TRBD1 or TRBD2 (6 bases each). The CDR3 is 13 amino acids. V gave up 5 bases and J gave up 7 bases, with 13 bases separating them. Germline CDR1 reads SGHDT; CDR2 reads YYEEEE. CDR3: CASSLGGPNEQFF. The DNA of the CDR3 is TGTGCCAGCAGTTTAGGGGGGCCAAATGAGCAGTTCTTC. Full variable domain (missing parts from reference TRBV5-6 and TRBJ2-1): DAGVTQSPTHLIKTRGQQVTLRCSPKSGHDTVSWYQQALGQGPQFIFQYYEEEERQRGNFPDRFSGHQFPNYSSELNVNALLLGDSALYLCASSLGGPNEQFFGPGTRLTVL.

In DNA form, the CDR3 reads TGTGCCAGCTCACCTGACGGGGAGGGCTATGGCTACACCTTC. Translating gives CASSPDGEGYGYTF. This chain uses TRBV18 with TRBJ1-2; no firm D call. The V and J ends lost 3 bases and 4 bases respectively, with 12 bases between them. Germline CDR1 is KGHSH and CDR2 is LQKENI. CDR3 length: 14 residues.

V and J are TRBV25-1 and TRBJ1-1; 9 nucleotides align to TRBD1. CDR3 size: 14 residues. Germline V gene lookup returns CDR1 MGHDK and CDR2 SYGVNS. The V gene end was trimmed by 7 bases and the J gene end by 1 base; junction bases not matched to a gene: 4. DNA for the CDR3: TGTGCCAGCACTTCGACAGGGGGGAACACTGAAGCTTTCTTT. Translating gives CASTSTGGNTEAFF.

The CDR3 DNA follows: TGTGCCAGCAGCTCAACCCAACAGGGCTACGAGCAGTACTTC. Protein: CASSSTQQGYEQYF. The chain recombines TRBV7-9 with TRBJ2-7, with D perhaps matching TRBD1 (6 bases). Trimming cost V 4 bases and J 3 bases, with 13 bases left between them. The germline gives CDR1 SEHNR, CDR2 FQNEAQ (reference sequence). The CDR3 is 14 amino acids.

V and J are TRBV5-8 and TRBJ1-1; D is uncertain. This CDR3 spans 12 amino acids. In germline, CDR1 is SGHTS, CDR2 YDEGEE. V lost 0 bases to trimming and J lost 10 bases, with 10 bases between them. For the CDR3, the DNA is TGTGCCAGCAGCTTGGGCAGTTCGGTAGCTTTCTTT. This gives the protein CASSLGSSVAFF.

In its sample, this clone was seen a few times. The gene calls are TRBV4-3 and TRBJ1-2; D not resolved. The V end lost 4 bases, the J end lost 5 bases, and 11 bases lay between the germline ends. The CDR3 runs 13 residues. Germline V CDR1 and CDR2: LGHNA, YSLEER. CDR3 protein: CASSLNQDYGYTF. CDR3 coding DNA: TGCGCCAGCAGCCTCAATCAGGATTATGGCTACACCTTC.

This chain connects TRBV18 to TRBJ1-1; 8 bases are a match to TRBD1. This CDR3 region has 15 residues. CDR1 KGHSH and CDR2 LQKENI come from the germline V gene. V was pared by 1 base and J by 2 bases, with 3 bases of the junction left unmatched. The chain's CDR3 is CASSPQQGGNTEAFF. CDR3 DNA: TGTGCCAGCTCACCACAACAGGGGGGTAACACTGAAGCTTTCTTT. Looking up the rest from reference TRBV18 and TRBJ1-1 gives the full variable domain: NAGVMQNPRHLVRRRGQEARLRCSPMKGHSHVYWYRQLPEEGLKFMVYLQKENIIDESGMPKERFSAEFPKEGPSILRIQQVVRGDSAAYFCASSPQQGGNTEAFFGQGTRLTVV.

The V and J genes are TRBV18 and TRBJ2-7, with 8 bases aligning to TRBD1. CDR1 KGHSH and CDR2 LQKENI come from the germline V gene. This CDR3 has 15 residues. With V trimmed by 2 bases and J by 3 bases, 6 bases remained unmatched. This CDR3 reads CASSPGQGGYYEQYF. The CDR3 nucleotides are TGTGCCAGCTCACCAGGACAGGGAGGATACTACGAGCAGTACTTC.

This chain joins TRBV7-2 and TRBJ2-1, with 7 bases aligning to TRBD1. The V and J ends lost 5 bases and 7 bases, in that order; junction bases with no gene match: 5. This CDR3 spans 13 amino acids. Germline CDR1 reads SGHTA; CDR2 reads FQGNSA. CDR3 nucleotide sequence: TGTGCCAGCAGCCCAGGGGGTGTTAATGAGCAGTTCTTC. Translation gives CASSPGGVNEQFF.

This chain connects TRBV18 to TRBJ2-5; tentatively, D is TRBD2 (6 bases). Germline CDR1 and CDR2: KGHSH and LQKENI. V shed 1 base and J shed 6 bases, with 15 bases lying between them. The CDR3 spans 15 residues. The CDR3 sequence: CASSPQDGSRKTQYF. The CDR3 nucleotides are TGTGCCAGCTCACCACAGGACGGGAGTAGGAAGACCCAGTACTTC. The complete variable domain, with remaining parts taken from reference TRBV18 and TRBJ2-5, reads NAGVMQNPRHLVRRRGQEARLRCSPMKGHSHVYWYRQLPEEGLKFMVYLQKENIIDESGMPKERFSAEFPKEGPSILRIQQVVRGDSAAYFCASSPQDGSRKTQYFGPGTRLLVL.

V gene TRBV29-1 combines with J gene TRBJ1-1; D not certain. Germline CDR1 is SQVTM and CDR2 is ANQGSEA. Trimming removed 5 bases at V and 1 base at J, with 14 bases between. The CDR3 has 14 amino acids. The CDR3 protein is CSVLPSARNTEAFF. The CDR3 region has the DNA TGCAGCGTTCTTCCATCGGCTAGGAACACTGAAGCTTTCTTT.

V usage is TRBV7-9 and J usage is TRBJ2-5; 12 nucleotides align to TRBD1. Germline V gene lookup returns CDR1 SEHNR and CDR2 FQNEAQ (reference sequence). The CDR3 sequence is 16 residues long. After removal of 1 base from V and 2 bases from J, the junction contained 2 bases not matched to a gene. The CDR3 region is CASSLGDRGPQETQYF. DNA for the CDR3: TGTGCCAGCAGCTTAGGGGACAGGGGGCCGCAAGAGACCCAGTACTTC. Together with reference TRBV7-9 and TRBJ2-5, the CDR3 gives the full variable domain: DTGVSQNPRHKITKRGQNVTFRCDPISEHNRLYWYRQTLGQGPEFLTYFQNEAQLEKSRLLSDRFSAERPKGSFSTLEIQRTEQGDSAMYLCASSLGDRGPQETQYFGPGTRLLVL.

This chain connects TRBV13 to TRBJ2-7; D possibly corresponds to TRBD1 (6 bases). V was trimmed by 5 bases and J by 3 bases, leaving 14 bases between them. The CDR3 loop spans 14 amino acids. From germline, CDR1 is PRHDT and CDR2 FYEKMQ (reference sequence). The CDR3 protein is CASSQGGVLYEQYF. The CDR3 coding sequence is TGTGCCAGCAGCCAAGGGGGAGTACTCTACGAGCAGTACTTC.

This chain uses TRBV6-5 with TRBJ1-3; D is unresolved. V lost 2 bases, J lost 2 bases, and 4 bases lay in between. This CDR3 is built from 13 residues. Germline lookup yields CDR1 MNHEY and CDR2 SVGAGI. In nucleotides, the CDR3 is TGTGCCAGCAGTTACGGGGCTGGAAACACCATATATTTT. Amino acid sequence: CASSYGAGNTIYF.

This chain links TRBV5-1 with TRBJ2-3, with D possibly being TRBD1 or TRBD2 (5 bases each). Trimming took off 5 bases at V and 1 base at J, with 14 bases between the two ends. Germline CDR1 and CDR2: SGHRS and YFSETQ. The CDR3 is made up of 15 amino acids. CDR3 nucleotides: TGCGCCAGCAGGCCAGGCCAGGGAGGCACAGATACGCAGTATTTT. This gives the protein CASRPGQGGTDTQYF.

The CDR3 DNA follows: TGCGCCAGCAGCTTAACTAGCGGAAGGAACTCCTACGAGCAGTACTTC. Amino acid sequence: CASSLTSGRNSYEQYF. The genes are TRBV5-1 and TRBJ2-7; 8 nucleotides line up with TRBD2. J lost 0 bases, V lost 2 bases, and 7 bases had no gene match. Germline V gene data show CDR1 as SGHRS and CDR2 as YFSETQ. The CDR3 is made up of 16 amino acids. Based on the CDR3 plus reference TRBV5-1 and TRBJ2-7, the full variable domain is KAGVTQTPRYLIKTRGQQVTLSCSPISGHRSVSWYQQTPGQGLQFLFEYFSETQRNKGNFPGRFSGRQFSNSRSEMNVSTLELGDSALYLCASSLTSGRNSYEQYFGPGTRLTVT.

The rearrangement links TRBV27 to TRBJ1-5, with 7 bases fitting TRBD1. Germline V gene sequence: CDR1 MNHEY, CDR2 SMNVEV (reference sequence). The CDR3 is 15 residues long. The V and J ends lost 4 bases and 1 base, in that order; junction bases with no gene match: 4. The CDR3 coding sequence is TGTGCCAGCAGTTCACGGACAGGAAGCAATCAGCCCCAGCATTTT. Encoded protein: CASSSRTGSNQPQHF.

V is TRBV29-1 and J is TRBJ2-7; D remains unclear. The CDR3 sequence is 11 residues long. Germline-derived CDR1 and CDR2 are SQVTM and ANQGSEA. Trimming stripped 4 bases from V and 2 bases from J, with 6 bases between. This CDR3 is CSVVTTYEQYF. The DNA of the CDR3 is TGCAGCGTTGTCACCACCTACGAGCAGTACTTC.

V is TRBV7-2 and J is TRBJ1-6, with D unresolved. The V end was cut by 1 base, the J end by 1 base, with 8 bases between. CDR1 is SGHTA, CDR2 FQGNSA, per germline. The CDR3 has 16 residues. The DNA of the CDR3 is TGTGCCAGCAGCTTAGAGTGGGGTTCCTATAATTCACCCCTCCACTTT. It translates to CASSLEWGSYNSPLHF.

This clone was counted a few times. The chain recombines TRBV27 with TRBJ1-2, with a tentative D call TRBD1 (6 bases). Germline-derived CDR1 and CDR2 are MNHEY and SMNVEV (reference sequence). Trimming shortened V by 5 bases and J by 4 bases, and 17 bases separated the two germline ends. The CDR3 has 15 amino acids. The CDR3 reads CASSPRQVSGYGYTF. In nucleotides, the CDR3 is TGTGCCAGCAGTCCCCGACAGGTTAGTGGCTATGGCTACACCTTC.

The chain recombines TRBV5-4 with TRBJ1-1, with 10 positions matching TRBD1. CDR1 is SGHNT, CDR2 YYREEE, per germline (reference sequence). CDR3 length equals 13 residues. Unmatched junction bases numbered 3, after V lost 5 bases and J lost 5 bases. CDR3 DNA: TGTGCCAGCAGGGGGACAGGGGAGACTGAAGCTTTCTTT. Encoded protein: CASRGTGETEAFF.

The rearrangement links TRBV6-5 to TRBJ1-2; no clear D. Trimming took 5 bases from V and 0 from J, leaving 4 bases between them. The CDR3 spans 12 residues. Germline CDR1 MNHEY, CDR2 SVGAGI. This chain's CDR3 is CASSRANYGYTF. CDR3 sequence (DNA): TGTGCCAGCAGTCGGGCTAACTATGGCTACACCTTC.

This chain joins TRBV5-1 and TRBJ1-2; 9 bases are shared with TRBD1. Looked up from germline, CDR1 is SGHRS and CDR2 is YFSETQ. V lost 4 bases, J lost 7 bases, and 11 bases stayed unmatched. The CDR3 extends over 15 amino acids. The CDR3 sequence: CASSTDGDRAVGYTF. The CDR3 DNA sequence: TGCGCCAGCAGCACGGACGGGGACAGGGCCGTTGGCTACACCTTC.

The CDR3 nucleotides are TGCGCCAGCAGCTCGGGGGGACAGGAGGTTAACTATGGCTACACCTTC. Amino acid sequence: CASSSGGQEVNYGYTF. The V and J genes are TRBV5-1 and TRBJ1-2; 8 bases are a match to TRBD1. Germline CDR1 is SGHRS and CDR2 is YFSETQ. The V gene end was trimmed by 3 bases and the J gene end by 1 base; junction bases not matched to a gene: 8. This CDR3 is built from 16 residues.

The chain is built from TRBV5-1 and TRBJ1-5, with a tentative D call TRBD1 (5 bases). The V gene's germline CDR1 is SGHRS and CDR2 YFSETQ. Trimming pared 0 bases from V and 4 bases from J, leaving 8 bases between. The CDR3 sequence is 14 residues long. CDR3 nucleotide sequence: TGCGCCAGCAGCTTGGCAGGGCTAAATCAGCCCCAGCATTTT. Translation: CASSLAGLNQPQHF.

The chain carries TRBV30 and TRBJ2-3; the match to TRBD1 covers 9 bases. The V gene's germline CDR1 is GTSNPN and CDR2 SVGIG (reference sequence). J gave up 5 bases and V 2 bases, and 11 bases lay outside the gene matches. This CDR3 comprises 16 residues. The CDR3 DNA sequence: TGTGCCTGGAGTACACTCGGGACAGGGCCAAGAGATACGCAGTATTTT. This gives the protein CAWSTLGTGPRDTQYF.

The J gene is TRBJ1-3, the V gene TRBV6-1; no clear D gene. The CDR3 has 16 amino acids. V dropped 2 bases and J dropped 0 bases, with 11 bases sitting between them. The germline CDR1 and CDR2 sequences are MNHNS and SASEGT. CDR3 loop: CASSERPVDSGNTIYF. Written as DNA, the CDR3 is TGTGCCAGCAGTGAACGGCCCGTAGACTCTGGAAACACCATATATTTT.

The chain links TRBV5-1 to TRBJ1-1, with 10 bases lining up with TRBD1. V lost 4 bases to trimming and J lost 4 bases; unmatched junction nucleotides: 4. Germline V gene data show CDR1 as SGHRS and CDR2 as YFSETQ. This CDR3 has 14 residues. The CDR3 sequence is CASSPRDRGTEAFF. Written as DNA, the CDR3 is TGCGCCAGCAGCCCCCGGGACAGGGGCACTGAAGCTTTCTTT.

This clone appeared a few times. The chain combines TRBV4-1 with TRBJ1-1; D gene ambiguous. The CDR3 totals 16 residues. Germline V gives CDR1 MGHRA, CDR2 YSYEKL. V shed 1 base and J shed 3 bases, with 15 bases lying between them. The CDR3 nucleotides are TGCGCCAGCAGCCAAGTTGGTACCGGCGGGTACACTGAAGCTTTCTTT. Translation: CASSQVGTGGYTEAFF.